This T cell receptor (beta chain) was found in a study of OX40 agonist ivuxolimab in advanced cancers. Study observations and caveats: At 0.1 to 3.0 mg/kg, clonal expansion of CD4+ and CD8+ blood T cells had occurred by week 6.

Measured with immunoSEQ multiplex PCR; TCRdb has only the in-frame clones, and not every one. The sample records about 69,000 clones, around 90% being singletons. Patients were ruled out by autoimmune disease history or systemic immunosuppression. Note on this clone: What it binds is not known.

Trimming cost V 0 bases and J 9 bases, with 6 bases left between them. Germline CDR1 LGHNA, CDR2 YSLEER. The CDR3 has 12 amino acids. The input for sequencing was CD4+ or CD8+ T cells sorted from blood, taken in a trial of the OX40 agonist ivuxolimab. The genes are TRBV4-3 and TRBJ2-1; D not certain. This sequence was found in an adult with an advanced solid tumor such as melanoma, head and neck, liver or kidney cancer. The CDR3 loop is CASSQDFSEQFF. CDR3 bases: TGCGCCAGCAGCCAAGATTTCAGTGAGCAGTTCTTC.